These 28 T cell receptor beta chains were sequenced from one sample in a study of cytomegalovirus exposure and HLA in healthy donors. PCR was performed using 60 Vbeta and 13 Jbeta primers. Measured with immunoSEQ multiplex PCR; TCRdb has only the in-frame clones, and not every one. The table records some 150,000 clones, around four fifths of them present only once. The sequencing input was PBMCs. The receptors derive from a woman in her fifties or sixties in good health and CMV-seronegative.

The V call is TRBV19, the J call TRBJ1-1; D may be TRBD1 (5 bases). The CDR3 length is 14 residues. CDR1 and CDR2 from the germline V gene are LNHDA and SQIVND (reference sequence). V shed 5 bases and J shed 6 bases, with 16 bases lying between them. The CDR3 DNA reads TGTGCCAGTAGTGTCGACAGCACCACCCCTGAAGCTTTCTTT. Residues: CASSVDSTTPEAFF.

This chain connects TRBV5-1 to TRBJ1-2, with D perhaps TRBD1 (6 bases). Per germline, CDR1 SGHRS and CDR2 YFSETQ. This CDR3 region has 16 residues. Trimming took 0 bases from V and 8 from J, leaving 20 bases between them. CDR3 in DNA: TGCGCCAGCAGCTTGGATCCCCCCGGGGGGCTGGGGGGCTACACCTTC. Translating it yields CASSLDPPGGLGGYTF.

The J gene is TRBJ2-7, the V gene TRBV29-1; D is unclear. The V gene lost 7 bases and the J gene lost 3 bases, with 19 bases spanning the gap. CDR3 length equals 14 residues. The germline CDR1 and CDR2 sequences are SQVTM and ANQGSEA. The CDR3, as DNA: TGCAGCGCCACCGCAGACACAGTCCTCTACGAGCAGTACTTC. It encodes CSATADTVLYEQYF.

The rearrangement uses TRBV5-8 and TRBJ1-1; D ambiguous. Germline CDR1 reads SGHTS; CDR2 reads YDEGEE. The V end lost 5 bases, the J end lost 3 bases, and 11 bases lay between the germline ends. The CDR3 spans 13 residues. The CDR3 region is CASSRNRDTEAFF. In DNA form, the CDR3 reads TGTGCCAGCAGTCGGAACCGGGACACTGAAGCTTTCTTT.

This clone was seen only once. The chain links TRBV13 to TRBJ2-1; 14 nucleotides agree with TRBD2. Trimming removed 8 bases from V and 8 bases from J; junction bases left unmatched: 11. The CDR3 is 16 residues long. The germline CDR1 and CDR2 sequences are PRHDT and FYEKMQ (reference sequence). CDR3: CASSQLRLAGGDEQFF. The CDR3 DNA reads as TGTGCCAGCTCCCAGCTTCGACTAGCGGGAGGGGATGAGCAGTTCTTC.

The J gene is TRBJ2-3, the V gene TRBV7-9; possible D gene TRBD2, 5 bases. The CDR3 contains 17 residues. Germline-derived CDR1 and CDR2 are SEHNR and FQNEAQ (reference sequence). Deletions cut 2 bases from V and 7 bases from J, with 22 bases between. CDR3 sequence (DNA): TGTGCCAGCAGCTTACGCGAGTTCCTGAGGGCGTGGAATACGCAGTATTTT. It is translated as CASSLREFLRAWNTQYF. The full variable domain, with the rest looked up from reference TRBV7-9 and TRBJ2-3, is DTGVSQNPRHKITKRGQNVTFRCDPISEHNRLYWYRQTLGQGPEFLTYFQNEAQLEKSRLLSDRFSAERPKGSFSTLEIQRTEQGDSAMYLCASSLREFLRAWNTQYFGPGTRLTVL.

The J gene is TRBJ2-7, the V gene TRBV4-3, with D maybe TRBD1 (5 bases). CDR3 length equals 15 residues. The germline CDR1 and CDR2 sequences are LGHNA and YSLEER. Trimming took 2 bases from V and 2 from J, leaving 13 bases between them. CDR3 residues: CASSQLTGATYEQYF. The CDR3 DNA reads TGCGCCAGCAGCCAATTAACAGGCGCTACCTACGAGCAGTACTTC.

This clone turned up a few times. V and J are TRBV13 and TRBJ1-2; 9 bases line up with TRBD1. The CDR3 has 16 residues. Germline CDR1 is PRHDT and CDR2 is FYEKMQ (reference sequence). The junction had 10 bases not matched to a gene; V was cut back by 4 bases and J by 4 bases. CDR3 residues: CASSSLRDRVGYGYTF. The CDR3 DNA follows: TGTGCCAGCAGCTCGCTCCGGGACAGGGTTGGCTATGGCTACACCTTC.

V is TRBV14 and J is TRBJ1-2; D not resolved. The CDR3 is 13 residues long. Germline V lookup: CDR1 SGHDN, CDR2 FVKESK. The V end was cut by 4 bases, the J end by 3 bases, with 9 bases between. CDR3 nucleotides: TGTGCCAGCAGCCCGGACTTATACTATGGCTACACCTTC. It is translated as CASSPDLYYGYTF.

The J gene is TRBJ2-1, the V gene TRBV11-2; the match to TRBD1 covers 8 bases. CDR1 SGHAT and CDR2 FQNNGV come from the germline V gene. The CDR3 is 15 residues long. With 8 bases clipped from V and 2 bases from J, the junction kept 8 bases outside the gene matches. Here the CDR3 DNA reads TGTGCCAGCGTTCGGGGGACAGGACCCTACAATGAGCAGTTCTTC. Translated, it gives CASVRGTGPYNEQFF.

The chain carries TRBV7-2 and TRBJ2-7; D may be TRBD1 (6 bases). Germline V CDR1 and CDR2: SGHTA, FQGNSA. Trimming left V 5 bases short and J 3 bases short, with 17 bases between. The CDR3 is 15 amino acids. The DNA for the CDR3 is TGTGCCAGCAGCCAGGGGTGGCAGGGGATCTACGAGCAGTACTTC. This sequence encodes CASSQGWQGIYEQYF.

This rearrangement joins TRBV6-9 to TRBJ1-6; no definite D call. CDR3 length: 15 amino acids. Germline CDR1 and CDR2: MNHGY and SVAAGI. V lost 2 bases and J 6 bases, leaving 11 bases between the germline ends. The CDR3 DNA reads TGTGCCAGCAGTTATCGTTTCGGGGTTAATTCACCCCTCCACTTT. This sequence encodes CASSYRFGVNSPLHF.

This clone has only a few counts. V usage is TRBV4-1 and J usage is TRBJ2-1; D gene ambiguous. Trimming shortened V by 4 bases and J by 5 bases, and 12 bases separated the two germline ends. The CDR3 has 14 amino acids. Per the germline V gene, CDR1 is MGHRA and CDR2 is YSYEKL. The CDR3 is CASSLTKNHNEQFF. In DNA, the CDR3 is TGCGCCAGCAGCCTCACTAAGAACCACAATGAGCAGTTCTTC.

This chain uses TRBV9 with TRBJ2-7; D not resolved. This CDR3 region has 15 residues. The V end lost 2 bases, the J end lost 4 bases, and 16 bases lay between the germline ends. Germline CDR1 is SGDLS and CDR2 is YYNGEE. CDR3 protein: CASSVSGSTRYEQYF. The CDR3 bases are TGTGCCAGCAGCGTTTCCGGGTCAACACGGTACGAGCAGTACTTC.

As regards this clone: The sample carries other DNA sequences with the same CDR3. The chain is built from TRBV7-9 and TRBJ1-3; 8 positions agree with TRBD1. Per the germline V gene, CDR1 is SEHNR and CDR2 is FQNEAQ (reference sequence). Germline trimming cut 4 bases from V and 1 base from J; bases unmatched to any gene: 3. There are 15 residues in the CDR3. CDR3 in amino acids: CASSSDRGSGNTIYF. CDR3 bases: TGTGCCAGCAGCTCCGACAGGGGATCTGGAAACACCATATATTTT.

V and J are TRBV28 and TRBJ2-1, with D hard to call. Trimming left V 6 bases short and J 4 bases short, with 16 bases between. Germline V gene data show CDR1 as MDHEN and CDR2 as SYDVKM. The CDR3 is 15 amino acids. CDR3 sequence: CASRSERSRYNEQFF. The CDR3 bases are TGTGCCAGCAGAAGCGAACGTTCCCGATACAATGAGCAGTTCTTC. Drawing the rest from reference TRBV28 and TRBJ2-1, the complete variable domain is DVKVTQSSRYLVKRTGEKVFLECVQDMDHENMFWYRQDPGLGLRLIYFSYDVKMKEKGDIPEGYSVSREKKERFSLILESASTNQTSMYLCASRSERSRYNEQFFGPGTRLTVL.

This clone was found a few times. CDR3 nucleotides: TGTGCCAGCAGTTTCGGGGGGGGACAGGGACATGGCTACACCTTC. It yields the protein CASSFGGGQGHGYTF. This chain connects TRBV28 to TRBJ1-2; 9 bases agree with TRBD1. CDR1 and CDR2 from the germline V gene are MDHEN and SYDVKM. With 3 bases clipped from V and 6 bases from J, the junction kept 8 bases outside the gene matches. The CDR3 runs to 15 residues.

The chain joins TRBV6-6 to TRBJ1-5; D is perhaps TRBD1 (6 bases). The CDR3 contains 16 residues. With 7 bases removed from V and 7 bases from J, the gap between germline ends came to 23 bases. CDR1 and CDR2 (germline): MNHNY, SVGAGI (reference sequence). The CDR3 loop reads CASIYMASGDNQPQHF. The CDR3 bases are TGTGCCAGCATTTATATGGCCTCCGGGGACAACCAGCCCCAGCATTTT.

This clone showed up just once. In nucleotides, the CDR3 is TGTGCCAGCAGCTTGATACGTGGGGCGAACACTGAAGCTTTCTTT. This codes for CASSLIRGANTEAFF. The rearrangement joins TRBV5-4 to TRBJ1-1; D may be TRBD1 (5 bases). The CDR3 contains 15 residues. Trimming took 1 base from V and 1 from J, leaving 11 bases between them. Germline CDR1 SGHNT, CDR2 YYREEE (reference sequence).

CDR3 in DNA: TGTGCCAGCAGTGAAATGGACAGGCCCCGCTATGGCTACACCTTC. Translation: CASSEMDRPRYGYTF. V and J are TRBV2 and TRBJ1-2; 7 positions agree with TRBD1. Looked up from germline, CDR1 is SNHLY and CDR2 is FYNNEI. V gave up 2 bases and J gave up 4 bases; unmatched junction bases: 7. CDR3 length: 15 residues. Complete variable domain (other parts from reference TRBV2 and TRBJ1-2): EPEVTQTPSHQVTQMGQEVILRCVPISNHLYFYWYRQILGQKVEFLVSFYNNEISEKSEIFDDQFSVERPDGSNFTLKIRSTKLEDSAMYFCASSEMDRPRYGYTFGSGTRLTVV.

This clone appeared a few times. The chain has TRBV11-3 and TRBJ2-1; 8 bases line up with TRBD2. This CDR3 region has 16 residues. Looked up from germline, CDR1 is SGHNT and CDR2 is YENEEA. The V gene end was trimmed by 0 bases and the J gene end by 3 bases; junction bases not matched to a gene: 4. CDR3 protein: CASSLDLSGSYNEQFF. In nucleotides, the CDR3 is TGTGCCAGCAGCTTAGATTTAAGCGGGAGCTACAATGAGCAGTTCTTC.

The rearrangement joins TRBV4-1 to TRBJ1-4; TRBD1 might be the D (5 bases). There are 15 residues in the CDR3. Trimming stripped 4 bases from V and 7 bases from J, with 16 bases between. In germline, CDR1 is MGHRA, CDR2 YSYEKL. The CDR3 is CASSPLGGFGEKLFF. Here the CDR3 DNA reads TGCGCCAGCAGCCCCCTGGGGGGGTTCGGTGAAAAACTGTTTTTT.

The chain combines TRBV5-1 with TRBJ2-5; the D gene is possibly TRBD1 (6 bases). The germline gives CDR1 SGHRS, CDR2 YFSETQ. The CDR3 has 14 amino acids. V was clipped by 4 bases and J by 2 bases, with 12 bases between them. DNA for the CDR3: TGCGCCAGCAGCCAAGGGACATTTCAAGAGACCCAGTACTTC. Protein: CASSQGTFQETQYF.

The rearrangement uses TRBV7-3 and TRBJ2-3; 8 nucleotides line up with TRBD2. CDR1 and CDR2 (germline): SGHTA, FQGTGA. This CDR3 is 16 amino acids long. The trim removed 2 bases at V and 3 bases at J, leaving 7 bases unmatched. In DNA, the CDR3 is TGTGCCAGCAGCTTATCAAGCGGGAGTATGACAGATACGCAGTATTTT. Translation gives CASSLSSGSMTDTQYF.

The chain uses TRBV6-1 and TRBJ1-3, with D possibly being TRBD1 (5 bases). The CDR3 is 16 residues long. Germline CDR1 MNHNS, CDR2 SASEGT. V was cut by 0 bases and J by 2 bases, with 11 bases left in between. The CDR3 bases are TGTGCCAGCAGTGAAGCCCGGGGGTACCCTGGAAACACCATATATTTT. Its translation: CASSEARGYPGNTIYF.

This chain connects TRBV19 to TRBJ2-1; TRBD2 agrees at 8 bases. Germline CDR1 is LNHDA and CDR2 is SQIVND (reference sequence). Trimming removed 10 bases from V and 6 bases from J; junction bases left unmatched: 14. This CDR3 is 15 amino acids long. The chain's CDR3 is CATELAGYEGNEQFF. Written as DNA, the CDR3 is TGTGCCACTGAGTTAGCGGGATACGAGGGCAATGAGCAGTTCTTC.

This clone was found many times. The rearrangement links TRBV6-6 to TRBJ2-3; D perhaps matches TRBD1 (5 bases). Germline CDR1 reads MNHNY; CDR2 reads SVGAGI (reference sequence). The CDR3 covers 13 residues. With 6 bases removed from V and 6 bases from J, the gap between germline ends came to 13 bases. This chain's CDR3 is CASSSQGWDTQYF. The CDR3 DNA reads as TGTGCCAGCAGCTCCCAGGGTTGGGATACGCAGTATTTT.

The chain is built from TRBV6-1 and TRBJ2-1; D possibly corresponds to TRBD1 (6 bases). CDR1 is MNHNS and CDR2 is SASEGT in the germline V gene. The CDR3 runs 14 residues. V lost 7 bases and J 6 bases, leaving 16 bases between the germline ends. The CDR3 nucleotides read TGTGCCAGCACCCCGGGACACAGTATCAATGAGCAGTTCTTC. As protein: CASTPGHSINEQFF.